Listed below are T cell receptor beta chains from one sample, sequenced in a study of blood T cell repertoires in COVID-19. Produced via immunoSEQ multiplex PCR; TCRdb's table is partial and in-frame only. Of approximately 530,000 clones in the sample, roughly 89% were seen once. The material sequenced was peripheral blood. The receptors derive from a woman aged 50 to 65 with COVID-19, enrolled during active disease. The CDR3 runs from the conserved cysteine through the conserved F or W. Fields, in order: D gene, V gene, clone size, J gene, CDR3 DNA, CDR3 protein. D genes are given only for firm matches. The size of a clone is reported for some rows only, either as once, few or many, or as a class for expanded clones.

D: .
V: TRBV6-5
size: .
J: TRBJ1-5
DNA: TGTGCCAGCACGCGGGGGGTAGGGCAGCCCCAGCATTTT
CDR3: CASTRGVGQPQHF

D: TRBD1
V: TRBV5-1
size: .
J: TRBJ1-1
DNA: TGCGCCAGCAGCGCCCAGGGGGCCCACACTGAAGCTTTCTTT
CDR3: CASSAQGAHTEAFF

D: .
V: TRBV9
size: .
J: TRBJ1-3
DNA: TGTGCCAGCGGGCGGGGAAGCAACACCATATATTTT
CDR3: CASGRGSNTIYF

D: .
V: TRBV10-3
size: .
J: TRBJ1-5
DNA: TGTGCCATCAGTGAGTCGGACAGTATGAATCAGCCCCAGCATTTT
CDR3: CAISESDSMNQPQHF

D: TRBD2
V: TRBV10-1
size: .
J: TRBJ2-1
DNA: TGCGCCAGCAGTAAGCGGGGGACTTACAATGAGCAGTTCTTC
CDR3: CASSKRGTYNEQFF

D: TRBD2
V: TRBV10-3
size: once
J: TRBJ2-3
DNA: TGTGCCATCAGTGAAGGGCTAGCGGAAACAGATACGCAGTATTTT
CDR3: CAISEGLAETDTQYF

D: TRBD2
V: TRBV7-7
size: .
J: TRBJ2-5
DNA: TGTGCCAGCAGCCCAGGGACTAGCGGGGGGGCTATGGAGACCCAGTACTTC
CDR3: CASSPGTSGGAMETQYF

D: .
V: TRBV18
size: .
J: TRBJ1-4
DNA: TGTGCCAGCTCACCACCGAACGGGGAGGGTGAAAAACTGTTTTTT
CDR3: CASSPPNGEGEKLFF

D: .
V: TRBV2
size: .
J: TRBJ2-7
DNA: TGTGCCAGCAGTGAAGGGGCCGACTCCTACGAGCAGTACTTC
CDR3: CASSEGADSYEQYF

D: TRBD1
V: TRBV4-1
size: .
J: TRBJ1-1
DNA: TGCGCCAGCATGGGAAGGACAGGGGGCAACACTGAAGCTTTCTTT
CDR3: CASMGRTGGNTEAFF

D: TRBD1
V: TRBV6-4
size: .
J: TRBJ2-1
DNA: TGTGCCAGCAGTGACTACAGGGGCCTCCGTAGGGTCTTC
CDR3: CASSDYRGLRRVF

D: .
V: TRBV5-1
size: .
J: TRBJ1-3
DNA: TGCGCCAGCAGCCCACCTGGGGAGGGAAACACCATATATTTT
CDR3: CASSPPGEGNTIYF

D: .
V: TRBV28
size: once
J: TRBJ2-7
DNA: TGTGCCAGCAGTCCACGGACTCTCAGGAGCGAGCAGTACTTC
CDR3: CASSPRTLRSEQYF

D: TRBD2
V: TRBV7-9
size: .
J: TRBJ2-2
DNA: TGTGCCAGCAGCTTCACTGACGGGGGGACCGGGGAGCTGTTTTTT
CDR3: CASSFTDGGTGELFF

D: .
V: TRBV28
size: .
J: TRBJ1-1
DNA: TGTGCCAGCAGTTCGAACCCCGGGTCTGAAGGTGCTTTCTTT
CDR3: CASSSNPGSEGAFF

D: .
V: TRBV5-6
size: .
J: TRBJ1-5
DNA: TGTGCCAGCAGCTTATCAGGGCTTGGCCAGCCCCAGCATTTT
CDR3: CASSLSGLGQPQHF

D: .
V: TRBV20-1
size: once
J: TRBJ1-2
DNA: TGCAGTGCTAGTTATAGTAACTATGGCTACACCTTC
CDR3: CSASYSNYGYTF

D: .
V: TRBV3-1/TRBV3-2
size: .
J: TRBJ1-1
DNA: TGTGCCAGCAGCCAAACCGAGGGGAACACTGAAGCTTTCTTT
CDR3: CASSQTEGNTEAFF

D: .
V: TRBV13
size: .
J: TRBJ2-1
DNA: TGTGCCAGCAGCCAGGGGGGCGGGTCCTACAATGAGCAGTTCTTC
CDR3: CASSQGGGSYNEQFF

D: .
V: TRBV27
size: .
J: TRBJ2-2
DNA: TGTGCCAGCAGCCCCCCGGACTGGGGTAGGACCGGGGAGCTGTTTTTT
CDR3: CASSPPDWGRTGELFF

D: .
V: TRBV6-6
size: .
J: TRBJ1-1
DNA: TGTGCCAGCAGTTTCGGACAGAGGGGCACTGAAGCTTTCTTT
CDR3: CASSFGQRGTEAFF

D: TRBD2
V: TRBV9
size: .
J: TRBJ2-3
DNA: TGTGCCAGCGGCATTACTGGACTAGCGGGAGGGGCTACTAGCACAGATACGCAGTATTTT
CDR3: CASGITGLAGGATSTDTQYF

D: TRBD1
V: TRBV28
size: .
J: TRBJ1-2
DNA: TGTGCCAGCAGTTTAAGGGCAGGGGGCAATCTTAACTATGGCTACACCTTC
CDR3: CASSLRAGGNLNYGYTF

D: .
V: TRBV7-3
size: .
J: TRBJ1-5
DNA: TGTGCCAGCAGCTTACTGAGACGGCCAGGGGTGGTAAATCAGCCCCAGCATTTT
CDR3: CASSLLRRPGVVNQPQHF

D: .
V: TRBV9
size: .
J: TRBJ1-4
DNA: TGTGCCAGCAGCGTAGATGAGGGGAGGCGCGAAAAACTGTTTTTT
CDR3: CASSVDEGRREKLFF

D: .
V: TRBV5-5
size: .
J: TRBJ1-1
DNA: TGTGCCAGCAGCTTTACAGGGTATGGGAACACTGAAGCTTTCTTT
CDR3: CASSFTGYGNTEAFF

D: .
V: TRBV4-2
size: .
J: TRBJ2-1
DNA: TGTGCCAGCAGCCAAGAGTTTCAGGGGAACAATGAGCAGTTCTTC
CDR3: CASSQEFQGNNEQFF

D: TRBD2
V: TRBV24-1
size: .
J: TRBJ2-5
DNA: TGTGCCACCAGTGATTTGACTAGCGGACAAGAGACCCAGTACTTC
CDR3: CATSDLTSGQETQYF

D: TRBD1
V: TRBV18
size: .
J: TRBJ2-3
DNA: TGTGCCAGCTCACCACGACAGGGCGGCACAGATACGCAGTATTTT
CDR3: CASSPRQGGTDTQYF

D: TRBD1
V: TRBV7-8
size: .
J: TRBJ1-1
DNA: TGTGCCAGCAGCACCCGACAGGGGAACACTGAAGCTTTCTTT
CDR3: CASSTRQGNTEAFF

D: TRBD1
V: TRBV9
size: .
J: TRBJ1-2
DNA: TGTGCCAGCAGTGACGGAACAGGGGATGACTATGGCTACACCTTC
CDR3: CASSDGTGDDYGYTF

D: TRBD2
V: TRBV28
size: .
J: TRBJ2-1
DNA: TGTGCCAGCAGTTCTGCCTCGGGACTAGCGGGGGGGTTCGACAATGAGCAGTTCTTC
CDR3: CASSSASGLAGGFDNEQFF

D: .
V: TRBV9
size: .
J: TRBJ1-3
DNA: TGTGCCAGCAGCGTAGGGGCAGGGGTGAACTCTGGAAACACCATATATTTT
CDR3: CASSVGAGVNSGNTIYF

D: TRBD1
V: TRBV12-3/TRBV12-4
size: once
J: TRBJ2-7
DNA: TGTGCCAGCAGTTTTGACAGGGATGGAGAGCAGTACTTC
CDR3: CASSFDRDGEQYF

D: .
V: TRBV12-5
size: few
J: TRBJ1-5
DNA: TGTGCTAGTGGTTTCTCGGGGGGCCCTCAGCCCCAGCATTTT
CDR3: CASGFSGGPQPQHF

D: TRBD1
V: TRBV28
size: .
J: TRBJ1-2
DNA: TGTGCCAGCAGTGAACAGGGGGCCTTTAACTATGGCTACACCTTC
CDR3: CASSEQGAFNYGYTF

D: TRBD2
V: TRBV19
size: .
J: TRBJ2-3
DNA: TGTGCCAGTAGATCCGTGCGGGAGACGAAAGATACGCAGTATTTT
CDR3: CASRSVRETKDTQYF

D: .
V: TRBV5-1
size: .
J: TRBJ1-4
DNA: TGCGCCAGCAGCCCAACTTACGCCCCCGAAAAACTGTTTTTT
CDR3: CASSPTYAPEKLFF

D: .
V: TRBV6-5
size: .
J: TRBJ1-1
DNA: TGTGCCAGCAGCCTGACAGGCATTACTGAAGCTTTCTTT
CDR3: CASSLTGITEAFF

D: TRBD2
V: TRBV19
size: .
J: TRBJ2-7
DNA: TGTGCCAGTGGACTAGCGGGGGGTAACGAGCAGTACTTC
CDR3: CASGLAGGNEQYF

D: .
V: TRBV27
size: .
J: TRBJ1-5
DNA: TGTGCCAGCAGTTCCTCGGGGGGTTATAGCAATCAGCCCCAGCATTTT
CDR3: CASSSSGGYSNQPQHF

D: .
V: TRBV5-4
size: .
J: TRBJ2-7
DNA: TGTGCCAGCAGCCAGGAAGGGGACACTTACGAGCAGTACTTC
CDR3: CASSQEGDTYEQYF

D: .
V: TRBV19
size: .
J: TRBJ2-7
DNA: TGTGCCAGTAGTACGCAGGGTAGGAACGAGCAGTACTTC
CDR3: CASSTQGRNEQYF

D: .
V: TRBV9
size: .
J: TRBJ1-1
DNA: TGTGCCAGCAGTCTGCAGGTGGTGAACACTGAAGCTTTCTTT
CDR3: CASSLQVVNTEAFF

D: .
V: TRBV7-8
size: .
J: TRBJ1-3
DNA: TGTGCCAGCAGCCCGACAGCCTTGGGAAACACCATATATTTT
CDR3: CASSPTALGNTIYF

D: .
V: TRBV6-5
size: few
J: TRBJ1-3
DNA: TGTGCCAGCAGGGTAGGAGTCATTGGAAACACCATATATTTT
CDR3: CASRVGVIGNTIYF

D: .
V: TRBV6-1
size: .
J: TRBJ1-5
DNA: TGTGCCAGCAGTGAAGAGGGCAGGGAAAATCAGCCCCAGCATTTT
CDR3: CASSEEGRENQPQHF

D: .
V: TRBV30
size: .
J: TRBJ1-4
DNA: TGTGCCTGGAGTGGGGCCTCAACTAATGAAAAACTGTTTTTT
CDR3: CAWSGASTNEKLFF

D: .
V: TRBV19
size: .
J: TRBJ1-1
DNA: TGTGCCAGTAGCCGGGGAGTCATGAACACTGAAGCTTTCTTT
CDR3: CASSRGVMNTEAFF

D: .
V: TRBV3-1/TRBV3-2
size: .
J: TRBJ2-7
DNA: TGTGCCAGCAGCCAGTTCGGCGAGCAGTACTTC
CDR3: CASSQFGEQYF

D: .
V: TRBV7-6
size: .
J: TRBJ1-1
DNA: TGTGCCAGCAGGGGAGGGAAGAAGAACACTGAAGCTTTCTTT
CDR3: CASRGGKKNTEAFF

D: .
V: TRBV11-2
size: .
J: TRBJ1-1
DNA: TGTGCCAGCAGCTTAGTGGGGGGGCTCACTGAAGCTTTCTTT
CDR3: CASSLVGGLTEAFF

D: TRBD2
V: TRBV28
size: .
J: TRBJ2-1
DNA: TGTGCCACAGGGCAAATAGCGGGGGGGCGTCGAGAGCAGTTCTTC
CDR3: CATGQIAGGRREQFF

D: TRBD1
V: TRBV10-3
size: .
J: TRBJ1-5
DNA: TGTGCCATCAGTGAAACAGGGGGGGTCCAGCCCCAGCATTTT
CDR3: CAISETGGVQPQHF

D: .
V: TRBV5-5
size: .
J: TRBJ1-2
DNA: TGTGCCAGCAGTTTGGACATTAACTATGGCTACACCTTC
CDR3: CASSLDINYGYTF

D: .
V: TRBV4-1
size: .
J: TRBJ2-1
DNA: TGCGCCAGCAGCCGGTCAGGGGATATTGGCAATGAGCAGTTCTTC
CDR3: CASSRSGDIGNEQFF

D: .
V: TRBV6-5
size: .
J: TRBJ2-1
DNA: TGTGCCAGCAGTCATGACACCAGCTCCTACAATGAGCAGTTCTTC
CDR3: CASSHDTSSYNEQFF

D: TRBD1
V: TRBV11-3
size: .
J: TRBJ1-1
DNA: TGTGCCAGCAGCTCGGGACAGGGGCGCACTGAAGCTTTCTTT
CDR3: CASSSGQGRTEAFF

D: TRBD1
V: TRBV7-9
size: few
J: TRBJ1-4
DNA: TGTGCCAGCAGCTTAGTAGGACAGGGGGGTGAAAAACTGTTTTTT
CDR3: CASSLVGQGGEKLFF

D: .
V: TRBV30
size: .
J: TRBJ1-2
DNA: TGTGCCTGGATCCGGGTCCTTTCGGGGACCTTC
CDR3: CAWIRVLSGTF